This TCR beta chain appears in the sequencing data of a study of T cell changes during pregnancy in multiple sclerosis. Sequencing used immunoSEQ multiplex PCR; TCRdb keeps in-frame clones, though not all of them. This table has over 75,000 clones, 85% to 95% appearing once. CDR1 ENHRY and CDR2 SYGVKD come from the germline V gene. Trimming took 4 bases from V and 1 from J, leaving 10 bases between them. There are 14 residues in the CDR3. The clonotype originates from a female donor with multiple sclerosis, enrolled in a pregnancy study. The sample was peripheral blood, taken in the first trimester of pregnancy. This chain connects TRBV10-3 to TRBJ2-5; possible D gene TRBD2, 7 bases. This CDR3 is CAISGRGAQETQYF. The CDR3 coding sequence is TGTGCCATCAGTGGCCGGGGGGCCCAAGAGACCCAGTACTTC.